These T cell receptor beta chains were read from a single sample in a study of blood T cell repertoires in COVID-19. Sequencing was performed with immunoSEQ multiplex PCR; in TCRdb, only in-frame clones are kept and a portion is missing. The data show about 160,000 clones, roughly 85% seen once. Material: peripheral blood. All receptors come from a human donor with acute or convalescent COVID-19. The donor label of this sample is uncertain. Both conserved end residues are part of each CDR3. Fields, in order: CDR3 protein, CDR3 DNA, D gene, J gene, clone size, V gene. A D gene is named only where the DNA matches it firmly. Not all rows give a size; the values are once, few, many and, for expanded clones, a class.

CDR3: CASTNLEELNYEQYF
DNA: TGTGCCAGCACTAATCTAGAGGAATTAAACTACGAGCAGTACTTC
D: .
J: TRBJ2-7
size: .
V: TRBV5-4

CDR3: CASSWPYATGGLEAFF
DNA: TGTGCCAGCAGCTGGCCTTACGCGACAGGGGGACTTGAAGCTTTCTTT
D: TRBD1
J: TRBJ1-1
size: few
V: TRBV28

CDR3: CAWSVLDINSPLHF
DNA: TGTGCCTGGAGTGTACTCGACATTAATTCACCCCTCCACTTT
D: .
J: TRBJ1-6
size: once
V: TRBV30

CDR3: CASSTGGGGYTF
DNA: TGTGCCAGCAGTACAGGGGGGGGAGGCTACACCTTC
D: TRBD1
J: TRBJ1-2
size: .
V: TRBV7-2

CDR3: CAISRTDNFYGYTF
DNA: TGTGCCATCAGCCGGACAGATAACTTTTATGGCTACACCTTC
D: .
J: TRBJ1-2
size: .
V: TRBV10-3

CDR3: CSASSVTSRVNEQFF
DNA: TGCAGTGCTAGTTCGGTTACTAGTAGAGTCAATGAGCAGTTCTTC
D: .
J: TRBJ2-1
size: .
V: TRBV20-1

CDR3: CATSSRQGGIGGYTF
DNA: TGTGCCACCAGCAGCCGACAGGGAGGTATAGGGGGCTACACCTTC
D: TRBD1
J: TRBJ1-2
size: .
V: TRBV15

CDR3: CASSYREGYGYTF
DNA: TGTGCCAGCAGCTACCGGGAGGGCTATGGCTACACCTTC
D: .
J: TRBJ1-2
size: .
V: TRBV5-8

CDR3: CASSVGTSGGAVYNEQFF
DNA: TGTGCCAGCAGCGTAGGTACTAGCGGGGGGGCAGTCTACAATGAGCAGTTCTTC
D: TRBD2
J: TRBJ2-1
size: .
V: TRBV9

CDR3: CASSDGIDREGYTF
DNA: TGTGCCAGCAGTGACGGCATCGACAGGGAGGGCTACACCTTC
D: TRBD1
J: TRBJ1-2
size: once
V: TRBV6-4

CDR3: CASSPQGLETQYF
DNA: TGTGCCAGCAGCCCGCAGGGACTAGAGACCCAGTACTTC
D: .
J: TRBJ2-5
size: .
V: TRBV9

CDR3: CASSLDRTQYF
DNA: TGTGCCAGCAGCTTAGATAGGACCCAGTACTTC
D: .
J: TRBJ2-5
size: .
V: TRBV7-2

CDR3: CASSVTDRQIYEQYF
DNA: TGTGCCAGCAGTGTTACCGACAGACAAATCTACGAGCAGTACTTC
D: .
J: TRBJ2-7
size: .
V: TRBV28

CDR3: CASSLSRSQYNSPLHF
DNA: TGCGCCAGCAGCCTCTCAAGAAGTCAGTATAATTCACCCCTCCACTTT
D: .
J: TRBJ1-6
size: .
V: TRBV4-1

CDR3: CSVWGPPIQETQYF
DNA: TGCAGCGTGTGGGGGCCACCGATTCAAGAGACCCAGTACTTC
D: .
J: TRBJ2-5
size: .
V: TRBV29-1

CDR3: CASSLSSYNEQFF
DNA: TGTGCCAGCAGTTTATCGAGCTACAATGAGCAGTTCTTC
D: .
J: TRBJ2-1
size: .
V: TRBV27

CDR3: CASSLGGRGSNQPQHF
DNA: TGTGCCAGCAGCTTAGGGGGCAGGGGTAGCAATCAGCCCCAGCATTTT
D: .
J: TRBJ1-5
size: .
V: TRBV7-2

CDR3: CASSLRASGTDTQYF
DNA: TGCGCCAGCAGCTTGCGGGCTAGCGGGACAGATACGCAGTATTTT
D: TRBD2
J: TRBJ2-3
size: .
V: TRBV5-1

CDR3: CASSSLAGLPEAFF
DNA: TGTGCCAGCAGCTCTTTAGCGGGGTTACCTGAAGCTTTCTTT
D: .
J: TRBJ1-1
size: .
V: TRBV7-2

CDR3: CATSNGASYEQYF
DNA: TGTGCCACCAGTAATGGGGCTTCCTACGAGCAGTACTTC
D: .
J: TRBJ2-7
size: .
V: TRBV24-1

CDR3: CASSPSYEQYF
DNA: TGTGCCAGCAGTCCTTCTTACGAGCAGTACTTC
D: .
J: TRBJ2-7
size: .
V: TRBV12-3/TRBV12-4

CDR3: CASSISVNTEAFF
DNA: TGTGCCAGTAGTATATCAGTGAACACTGAAGCTTTCTTT
D: .
J: TRBJ1-1
size: .
V: TRBV19

CDR3: CASSQGLAGDPYEQYF
DNA: TGTGCCAGCAGCCAGGGACTAGCGGGGGACCCCTACGAGCAGTACTTC
D: TRBD2
J: TRBJ2-7
size: .
V: TRBV4-2

CDR3: CASSLGGGRQETQYF
DNA: TGTGCCAGCAGCTTGGGAGGGGGAAGACAAGAGACCCAGTACTTC
D: .
J: TRBJ2-5
size: .
V: TRBV5-5

CDR3: CASSRYREKRQETQYF
DNA: TGTGCCAGCTCACGCTACCGGGAGAAAAGACAAGAGACCCAGTACTTC
D: .
J: TRBJ2-5
size: few
V: TRBV18

CDR3: CASDPHGGAYNSPLHF
DNA: TGTGCCAGCGACCCCCACGGGGGGGCCTATAATTCACCCCTCCACTTT
D: .
J: TRBJ1-6
size: .
V: TRBV2

CDR3: CASNRDKGTRSGNTIYF
DNA: TGTGCCAGTAACCGGGACAAGGGGACCCGCTCTGGAAACACCATATATTTT
D: .
J: TRBJ1-3
size: once
V: TRBV19

CDR3: CASRGTSGVEQFF
DNA: TGTGCCAGCAGGGGGACTAGCGGGGTTGAGCAGTTCTTC
D: TRBD2
J: TRBJ2-1
size: .
V: TRBV2

CDR3: CASREGQPNEKLFF
DNA: TGCGCCAGCAGGGAGGGACAGCCTAATGAAAAACTGTTTTTT
D: TRBD1
J: TRBJ1-4
size: .
V: TRBV5-1

CDR3: CASRDFRGQAFF
DNA: TGTGCCAGCAGGGACTTCAGGGGGCAAGCTTTCTTT
D: TRBD1
J: TRBJ1-1
size: once
V: TRBV6-5

CDR3: CAWSTGTGVKQPQHF
DNA: TGTGCCTGGAGTACCGGGACAGGGGTCAAACAGCCCCAGCATTTT
D: TRBD1
J: TRBJ1-5
size: .
V: TRBV30

CDR3: CASRPGGWGTDTQYF
DNA: TGTGCCAGCCGGCCCGGAGGGTGGGGCACAGATACGCAGTATTTT
D: .
J: TRBJ2-3
size: .
V: TRBV3-1/TRBV3-2

CDR3: CASSKPGTGRNEQFF
DNA: TGTGCCAGCAGCAAACCCGGGACAGGGAGGAATGAGCAGTTCTTC
D: TRBD1
J: TRBJ2-1
size: .
V: TRBV7-2

CDR3: CASSPGTGLEVWGYTF
DNA: TGCGCCAGCAGCCCAGGGACAGGGTTGGAGGTGTGGGGCTACACCTTC
D: TRBD1
J: TRBJ1-2
size: .
V: TRBV5-1

CDR3: CASSTDRNEQFF
DNA: TGTGCCAGCAGCACCGACAGAAATGAGCAGTTCTTC
D: .
J: TRBJ2-1
size: .
V: TRBV28

CDR3: CAISESGQGANEQFF
DNA: TGTGCCATCAGTGAGTCGGGACAGGGGGCCAATGAGCAGTTCTTC
D: TRBD1
J: TRBJ2-1
size: .
V: TRBV10-3

CDR3: CASSYRTAPNYGYTF
DNA: TGTGCCAGCAGTTACCGGACAGCCCCTAACTATGGCTACACCTTC
D: .
J: TRBJ1-2
size: .
V: TRBV6-5

CDR3: CASSLRGTEAFF
DNA: TGTGCCAGCAGCTTACGCGGGACTGAAGCTTTCTTT
D: .
J: TRBJ1-1
size: .
V: TRBV7-2

CDR3: CATSKGQGSPLHF
DNA: TGTGCCACCAGCAAAGGACAGGGTTCACCCCTCCACTTT
D: TRBD1
J: TRBJ1-6
size: .
V: TRBV15

CDR3: CASSTGTLTGELFF
DNA: TGTGCCAGCAGTACCGGGACTCTAACCGGGGAGCTGTTTTTT
D: .
J: TRBJ2-2
size: .
V: TRBV14

CDR3: CAISIAGRKETQYF
DNA: TGTGCCATCAGTATAGCGGGGCGAAAAGAGACCCAGTACTTC
D: TRBD2
J: TRBJ2-5
size: .
V: TRBV10-3

CDR3: CASSSLNPGELFF
DNA: TGTGCCAGCAGCTCACTGAACCCCGGGGAGCTGTTTTTT
D: .
J: TRBJ2-2
size: .
V: TRBV11-3

CDR3: CASSPGTANTGELFF
DNA: TGTGCCAGCAGCCCGGGGACAGCAAACACCGGGGAGCTGTTTTTT
D: TRBD1
J: TRBJ2-2
size: once
V: TRBV9

CDR3: CASSQAYRDRMNTEAFF
DNA: TGCGCCAGCAGTCAGGCATACAGGGACCGCATGAACACTGAAGCTTTCTTT
D: .
J: TRBJ1-1
size: .
V: TRBV23-1

CDR3: CAWSKGGGRTNEKLFF
DNA: TGTGCCTGGAGCAAGGGAGGGGGTCGGACTAATGAAAAACTGTTTTTT
D: .
J: TRBJ1-4
size: .
V: TRBV30

CDR3: CASSRGDRAGNTIYF
DNA: TGTGCCAGCAGCCGCGGGGACAGGGCTGGAAACACCATATATTTT
D: TRBD1
J: TRBJ1-3
size: .
V: TRBV7-8

CDR3: CASSPQGQGNYGYTF
DNA: TGTGCCAGCAGCCCCCAGGGGCAGGGAAACTATGGCTACACCTTC
D: .
J: TRBJ1-2
size: .
V: TRBV7-6

CDR3: CATSRVSGAQYNEQFF
DNA: TGTGCCACCAGCAGAGTTAGCGGGGCCCAATACAATGAGCAGTTCTTC
D: TRBD2
J: TRBJ2-1
size: .
V: TRBV15

CDR3: CASSGLRTLRRLPSPSETQYF
DNA: TGTGCCAGCAGTGGGCTCCGGACTCTCCGCCGTTTGCCTAGCCCCTCAGAGACCCAGTACTTC
D: .
J: TRBJ2-5
size: .
V: TRBV2

CDR3: CASSGGTEAFF
DNA: TGTGCCAGCTCCGGGGGCACTGAAGCTTTCTTT
D: .
J: TRBJ1-1
size: .
V: TRBV18

CDR3: CASTTGTGEAFF
DNA: TGTGCCAGCACCACCGGGACTGGAGAAGCTTTCTTT
D: .
J: TRBJ1-1
size: .
V: TRBV6-5